These 16 T cell receptor beta chains came from one sample sequenced in a study of cytomegalovirus exposure and HLA in healthy donors. The PCR had 60 Vbeta and 13 Jbeta primers. The table came from immunoSEQ multiplex PCR; TCRdb's copy has only in-frame clones and leaves some out. Of some 60,000 clones listed, 65% to 85% were seen once; the top ten hold 6%. The sequencing input was PBMCs. The origin of the receptors is a male donor in good health and CMV-seronegative.

The count of this clone is one. The rearrangement links TRBV5-1 to TRBJ1-5; D might be TRBD1 (5 bases). Per germline, CDR1 SGHRS and CDR2 YFSETQ. V was cut by 0 bases and J by 7 bases, with 11 bases left in between. The CDR3 extends over 14 amino acids. CDR3 protein: CASSLVGGSQPQHF. In nucleotides, the CDR3 is TGCGCCAGCAGCTTGGTGGGGGGAAGCCAGCCCCAGCATTTT.

V is TRBV30 and J is TRBJ2-7, with 7 bases lining up with TRBD1. V was pared by 3 bases and J by 4 bases, with 6 bases of the junction left unmatched. The V gene's germline CDR1 is GTSNPN and CDR2 SVGIG (reference sequence). The CDR3 runs 13 residues. The CDR3 region is CAWRDRRFYEQYF. In nucleotides, the CDR3 is TGTGCCTGGAGGGACAGGCGGTTTTACGAGCAGTACTTC.

The chain recombines TRBV27 with TRBJ2-3; the D gene is possibly TRBD2 (6 bases). The germline V and J ends were trimmed by 6 bases and 2 bases, with 12 bases remaining between them. CDR1 is MNHEY, CDR2 SMNVEV, per germline (reference sequence). The CDR3 consists of 14 residues. The CDR3 is CASSLAVLTDTQYF. In DNA, the CDR3 is TGTGCCAGCAGCTTAGCGGTCCTCACAGATACGCAGTATTTT.

The rearrangement joins TRBV7-8 to TRBJ2-5; the D is unclear. Near its end, the DNA agrees better with TRBJ2-7, so the J call may be wrong. There are 13 residues in the CDR3. CDR1 and CDR2 from the germline V gene are SGHVS and FQNEAQ. The CDR3 DNA follows: TGTGCCAGCCGCAGGCCCGCCTCCTACGAGCAGTACTTC. Translating it yields CASRRPASYEQYF.

The V call is TRBV5-1, the J call TRBJ2-7; TRBD1 is a possible D gene (8 bases). The germline V gene has CDR1 SGHRS and CDR2 YFSETQ. This CDR3 contains 15 residues. Deletions cut 2 bases from V and 5 bases from J, with 17 bases between. This chain's CDR3 is CASSLQTGEGHEQYF. CDR3 DNA: TGCGCCAGCAGCTTACAGACAGGGGAGGGCCACGAGCAGTACTTC.

This sequence joins TRBV4-1 and TRBJ1-2; no reliable D call. The CDR3 is made up of 15 amino acids. Germline values: CDR1 MGHRA, CDR2 YSYEKL. Between the trimmed V and J ends, which lost 6 bases and 8 bases, there was a span of 22 bases. In nucleotides, the CDR3 is TGCGCCAGCAGGCCGTTCGGGATTGGACGGGAAGGCTACACCTTC. Translated, it gives CASRPFGIGREGYTF.

The chain combines TRBV7-6 with TRBJ2-3; the match to TRBD2 covers 8 bases. Germline CDR1 and CDR2: SGHVS and FNYEAQ. CDR3 length: 13 residues. Unmatched junction bases numbered 5, after V lost 6 bases and J lost 6 bases. The CDR3 sequence: CASRTSDSDTQYF. DNA for the CDR3: TGTGCCAGCAGGACTAGCGATTCGGATACGCAGTATTTT.

V is TRBV7-9 and J is TRBJ2-1, with D perhaps TRBD1 (6 bases). The CDR3 is 13 residues long. V was pared by 3 bases and J by 3 bases, with 6 bases between. Germline-derived CDR1 and CDR2 are SEHNR and FQNEAQ (reference sequence). CDR3 DNA: TGTGCCAGCAGCTTGGGACACTACAATGAGCAGTTCTTC. This encodes CASSLGHYNEQFF.

This clone has just a few counts. J is TRBJ1-2 and V is TRBV19; 12 positions agree with TRBD1. The germline gives CDR1 LNHDA, CDR2 SQIVND (reference sequence). The CDR3 is 15 residues long. Trimming took 6 bases from V and 8 from J; bases not matched to a gene: 10. CDR3 bases: TGTGCCAGTAGCCGGGGGGACAGGGGGCGCCTCGGCTACACCTTC. The encoded protein is CASSRGDRGRLGYTF.

As to this clone: The sample has other DNA sequences that encode this CDR3 too. The chain uses TRBV29-1 and TRBJ1-1; no clear D. V dropped 7 bases and J dropped 2 bases, with 11 bases sitting between them. The germline gives CDR1 SQVTM, CDR2 ANQGSEA. The CDR3 runs 12 residues. The CDR3 sequence: CSAGSLNTEAFF. The CDR3 nucleotides are TGCAGCGCAGGCAGTTTAAACACTGAAGCTTTCTTT.

This clone has a handful of counts. The same CDR3 arises from other DNA sequences in this sample as well. The rearrangement joins TRBV6-1 to TRBJ2-7, with 9 bases lining up with TRBD1. V lost 9 bases to trimming and J lost 5 bases; unmatched junction nucleotides: 8. The CDR3 is made up of 13 amino acids. The germline CDR1 and CDR2 sequences are MNHNS and SASEGT. The CDR3 DNA sequence: TGTGCCAGTACCGGGACAGGGTTCCACGAGCAGTACTTC. It yields the protein CASTGTGFHEQYF.

The V gene is TRBV7-9, the J gene TRBJ2-5; weak D call: TRBD2 (6 bases). Looked up from germline, CDR1 is SEHNR and CDR2 is FQNEAQ (reference sequence). CDR3 length: 12 amino acids. Trimming stripped 8 bases from V and 4 bases from J, with 11 bases between. Here the CDR3 reads CASGLSGETQYF. The CDR3 region has the DNA TGTGCCAGCGGACTATCTGGAGAGACCCAGTACTTC.

The rearrangement uses TRBV30 and TRBJ2-1; 7 bases map to TRBD1. Germline V gene lookup returns CDR1 GTSNPN and CDR2 SVGIG (reference sequence). CDR3 length: 14 amino acids. V dropped 2 bases and J dropped 5; count of bases not matched to a gene: 6. The CDR3 DNA follows: TGTGCCTGGAGTACCAGGGGGACCAACAATGAGCAGTTCTTC. Encoded protein: CAWSTRGTNNEQFF.

The CDR3 sequence: CASSSSGGTRYNEQFF. CDR3 nucleotides: TGTGCCAGCAGTTCTAGCGGGGGGACCCGCTACAATGAGCAGTTCTTC. This chain connects TRBV2 to TRBJ2-1; 11 bases are shared with TRBD2. Germline assignment: CDR1 SNHLY and CDR2 FYNNEI. The junction had 6 bases not matched to a gene; V was cut back by 5 bases and J by 3 bases. There are 16 residues in the CDR3.

The chain carries TRBV5-6 and TRBJ2-1; the D is unclear. Germline lookup yields CDR1 SGHDT and CDR2 YYEEEE. V dropped 0 bases and J dropped 6 bases, with 7 bases sitting between them. This CDR3 is built from 13 residues. This chain's CDR3 is CASSLAQVNEQFF. For the CDR3, the DNA is TGTGCCAGCAGCTTGGCCCAGGTCAATGAGCAGTTCTTC.

The J gene is TRBJ2-5, the V gene TRBV29-1, with D hard to call. Trimming removed 4 bases from V and 2 bases from J, with 11 bases in between. Germline V gene sequence: CDR1 SQVTM, CDR2 ANQGSEA. CDR3 length equals 13 residues. The CDR3 DNA sequence: TGCAGCGTTGTTACCGGGTCACAAGAGACCCAGTACTTC. Its protein is CSVVTGSQETQYF.